The clone carrying this TCR beta chain has a handful of counts. These data belong to a study of graft-versus-host responses after intestinal transplantation. Study in general: Each patient got anti-thymocyte globulin induction, then tacrolimus and steroids for two to four years.

TCRdb's copy holds only in-frame clones and misses some; the assay was immunoSEQ multiplex PCR. The sample lists 20,000 to 25,000 clones; 40% to 45% were seen once. The study plated some 200,000 CFSE-labeled responders with some 200,000 irradiated, violet-dye-labeled stimulators. After the reaction, the investigators sorted the proliferating CFSE-low CD3+CD4+ and CD3+CD8+ responders. The CDR3 spans 13 residues. The germline V gene encodes CDR1 MNHNY and CDR2 SVGAGI (reference sequence). V was clipped by 5 bases and J by 3 bases, with 11 bases between them. Here the sequenced sample was alloreactive CD8+ T cells from a mixed lymphocyte reaction culture, taken before intestinal transplant. Subset denoted: CFSE-low proliferating T cells sorted from approximately six-day pre-transplant mixed lymphocyte reaction (GvH or HvG direction). This chain links TRBV6-6 with TRBJ2-7; D is ambiguous. The origin of this receptor is a human patient who received an intestinal transplant. CDR3 DNA: TGTGCCAGCAGTCAAGCCGTACTCTACGAGCAGTACTTC. Amino acids: CASSQAVLYEQYF.